The 5 T cell receptor beta chains listed next were all sequenced from one sample in a study of post-analysis software for immune sequencing data. Study-wide points: Roughly 5 TRBV segments (TRBV5-6, TRBV5-1 and TRBV20-1 among them) occurred more frequently in patients than in controls.

Prepared TCR beta cDNA libraries contained unique molecular identifiers. One entry per CDR3 protein, called by TCRdb with MiXCR from the PCR reads. Of 750,000 to 950,000 distinct CDR3 sequences in the sample, around 50% are singletons; the top ten hold 4.6%. For these TCRs, the target antigens are not known. The sequencing input was blood. These TCRs come from a girl aged 10-17 years with multiple sclerosis.

The chain combines TRBV6-5 with TRBJ2-1; 15 bases map to TRBD2. CDR1 MNHEY and CDR2 SVGAGI come from the germline V gene. This CDR3 contains 16 residues. Trimming took 3 bases from V and 8 from J; bases not matched to a gene: 5. The CDR3: CASSYRTSGRAHEQFF. The CDR3 DNA sequence: TGTGCCAGCAGTTATCGGACTAGCGGGAGGGCCCATGAGCAGTTCTTC.

The chain uses TRBV29-1 and TRBJ2-1; D is perhaps TRBD1 (6 bases). V lost 3 bases, J lost 7 bases, and 16 bases lay in between. From germline, CDR1 is SQVTM and CDR2 ANQGSEA. The CDR3 loop spans 14 amino acids. The CDR3 DNA is TGCAGCGTTGAGGAGACAGGCCTTCGGAATGAGCAGTTCTTC. Its translation: CSVEETGLRNEQFF.

J is TRBJ1-5 and V is TRBV6-5; D is possibly TRBD1 (6 bases). V lost 6 bases and J lost 1, with 13 bases in between. Germline CDR1 is MNHEY and CDR2 is SVGAGI. This CDR3 is 15 amino acids long. The CDR3 DNA is TGTGCCAGCAGATTAACGAGGGGGAGCAATCAGCCCCAGCATTTT. It translates to CASRLTRGSNQPQHF.

There are a few counts of this clonotype. The rearrangement joins TRBV12-3 or TRBV12-4 to TRBJ2-7, with 9 bases aligning to TRBD1. Trimming removed 8 bases from V and 7 bases from J; junction bases left unmatched: 12. The CDR3 runs to 14 residues. CDR3 residues: CASSPAGQGWEQYF. The CDR3 nucleotides are TGTGCCAGCTCGCCGGCGGGACAGGGATGGGAGCAGTACTTC.

This clonotype is a singleton in its sample. The chain has TRBV6-5 and TRBJ2-7; D gene uncertain. The closer fit of TRBJ2-5 to the DNA end suggests the J call may be wrong. The CDR3 loop spans 13 amino acids. The germline V gene encodes CDR1 MNHEY and CDR2 SVGAGI. The CDR3 region is CASSYVGWETQYF. CDR3 nucleotide sequence: TGTGCCAGCAGTTACGTCGGTTGGGAGACCCAGTACTTC.